The source of this TCR beta chain is a study of blood T cell repertoires in COVID-19. Study in general: Sources were T cells, B-cell-depleted T cells, or PBMCs; the material itself was cDNA or gDNA.

V was pared by 4 bases and J by 1 base, with 8 bases of the junction left unmatched. This CDR3 comprises 17 residues. CDR1 is MDHEN and CDR2 is SYDVKM in the germline V gene. The sample holds one count of this clone. Authors' processing steps: From reference gene primer amplification, estimates of nucleated cell counts were derived. The assay was immunoSEQ multiplex PCR, and TCRdb's table has in-frame clones only and misses some. The D gene and trimming were derived from the DNA, and the V and J assignments and clone size from that table. The sample includes around 48,000 clones, about nine tenths of them seen just once.

This clonotype was sampled from a man between 60 and 75 years old with active or convalescent COVID-19. The genes are TRBV28 and TRBJ2-1; 9 bases agree with TRBD1. Sequencing was done on a sample of peripheral blood. The CDR3 bases are TGTGCCAGCAGTTCGGGGGGACAGGGAAGGTCCTACAATGAGCAGTTCTTC. Translating gives CASSSGGQGRSYNEQFF.